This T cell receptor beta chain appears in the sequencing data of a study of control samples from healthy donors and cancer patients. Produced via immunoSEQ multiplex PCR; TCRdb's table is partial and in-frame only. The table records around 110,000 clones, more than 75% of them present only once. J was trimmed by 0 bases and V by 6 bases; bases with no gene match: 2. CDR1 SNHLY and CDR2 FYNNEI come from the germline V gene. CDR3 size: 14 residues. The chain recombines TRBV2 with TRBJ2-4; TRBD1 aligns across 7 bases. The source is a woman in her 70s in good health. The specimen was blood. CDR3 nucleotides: TGTGCCAGCAGCGACAGGGTAGCCAAAAACATTCAGTACTTC. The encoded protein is CASSDRVAKNIQYF.